This is a list of T cell receptor beta chains from one sample in a study of blood T cell repertoires in COVID-19. Repertoires were generated with immunoSEQ multiplex PCR, while TCRdb's copy carries only in-frame clones and drops some. The profile shows about 200,000 clones, around nine tenths of them singletons. Specimen: peripheral blood. The receptors derive from a middle-aged man with acute or convalescent COVID-19. Each CDR3 is given with its conserved first and last residue. D genes are given only for firm matches. Size tells how often a clone was seen (once, few, many) or the class of an expanded clone, and some rows leave it out.

TRBD2,TRBJ2-4,16,-,TRBV6-1,CASSDGGARGKNIQYF,TGTGCCAGCAGTGACGGGGGGGCCCGAGGCAAAAACATTCAGTACTTC
-,TRBJ2-3,16,-,TRBV9,CASSAAGGQTTDTQYF,TGTGCCAGCAGCGCAGCAGGAGGACAGACCACAGATACGCAGTATTTT
-,TRBJ1-1,13,-,TRBV24-1,CATSDGQGTEAFF,TGTGCCACCAGTGATGGCCAGGGCACTGAAGCTTTCTTT
-,TRBJ1-2,14,few,TRBV7-9,CASTPGAPVYGYTF,TGTGCCAGCACCCCAGGGGCCCCTGTCTATGGCTACACCTTC
-,TRBJ2-5,13,-,TRBV18,CASSQNRDETQYF,TGTGCCAGCTCACAGAATCGAGATGAGACCCAGTACTTC
TRBD1,TRBJ2-2,17,-,TRBV18,CASSPWTGGSNTGELFF,TGTGCCAGCTCACCGTGGACAGGGGGATCGAACACCGGGGAGCTGTTTTTT
-,TRBJ1-6,15,-,TRBV2,CASPEGGGLNSPLHF,TGTGCCAGCCCCGAAGGCGGGGGACTTAATTCACCCCTCCACTTT
-,TRBJ1-1,14,-,TRBV6-5,CASRSIERNTEAFF,TGTGCCAGCAGAAGCATAGAGCGGAACACTGAAGCTTTCTTT
TRBD1,TRBJ2-7,15,-,TRBV4-1,CASSHSTGGTYEQYF,TGCGCCAGCAGCCATTCGACAGGGGGCACCTACGAGCAGTACTTC
TRBD1,TRBJ2-1,14,-,TRBV9,CASSFRTGLDEQFF,TGTGCCAGCAGCTTTCGGACAGGGCTGGATGAGCAGTTCTTC
-,TRBJ1-1,12,-,TRBV28,CATSLQRLEAFF,TGTGCCACCAGTCTTCAGAGGCTAGAAGCTTTCTTT
-,TRBJ2-7,14,-,TRBV27,CASSQKNRGYEQYF,TGTGCCAGCAGCCAAAAGAACCGGGGCTACGAGCAGTACTTC
-,TRBJ2-7,14,-,TRBV6-2/TRBV6-3,CASSYDRSQYEQYF,TGTGCCAGCAGTTACGACAGGAGCCAATACGAGCAGTACTTC
-,TRBJ2-1,13,-,TRBV12-3/TRBV12-4,CASRTLSYNEQFF,TGTGCCAGCAGGACTCTTTCCTACAATGAGCAGTTCTTC
TRBD1,TRBJ1-4,14,-,TRBV4-1,CASSQDRENEKLFF,TGCGCCAGCAGCCAGGACAGGGAGAATGAAAAACTGTTTTTT
-,TRBJ2-4,17,few,TRBV10-3,CAISESGGLEVQSIQYF,TGTGCCATCAGTGAGTCCGGGGGGCTCGAGGTTCAAAGCATTCAGTACTTC
-,TRBJ1-3,11,-,TRBV29-1,CSVYSGNTIYF,TGCAGCGTTTACTCTGGAAACACCATATATTTT
-,TRBJ1-1,14,-,TRBV7-9,CASSLANSPTEAFF,TGTGCCAGCAGCTTAGCGAACAGCCCCACTGAAGCTTTCTTT
-,TRBJ2-3,15,-,TRBV6-4,CASSPQGPAADTQYF,TGTGCCAGCAGCCCGCAGGGTCCCGCCGCAGATACGCAGTATTTT
TRBD2,TRBJ2-1,14,-,TRBV5-1,CASSSGALYNEQFF,TGCGCCAGCAGTAGCGGGGCCCTTTACAATGAGCAGTTCTTC
-,TRBJ1-2,14,-,TRBV2,CASKDSGTHYGYTF,TGTGCCAGCAAAGATTCCGGGACACACTATGGCTACACCTTC
-,TRBJ1-5,13,-,TRBV11-2,CASSRDSGEPQHF,TGTGCCAGCAGCCGAGATTCAGGGGAGCCCCAGCATTTT
TRBD1,TRBJ1-2,17,-,TRBV27,CASSLWGQGGGWGGYTF,TGTGCCAGCAGTTTATGGGGACAGGGGGGAGGTTGGGGTGGCTACACCTTC
TRBD1,TRBJ2-6,15,-,TRBV27,CASSKQGVRANVLTF,TGTGCCAGCAGCAAACAGGGGGTGAGGGCCAACGTCCTGACTTTC